One sample yielded the 24 T cell receptor beta chains listed below, sequenced in a study of control samples from healthy donors and cancer patients. Clones were read by immunoSEQ multiplex PCR, and TCRdb kept only the in-frame ones, dropping some. This table has 130,000 or so clones, roughly 88% appearing once. Sequencing was done on a sample of blood. The receptors derive from a man between 50 and 59 years old in good health.

The rearrangement uses TRBV30 and TRBJ1-3; no firm D call. The CDR3 has 14 residues. CDR1 and CDR2 from the germline V gene are GTSNPN and SVGIG (reference sequence). Trimming took off 4 bases at V and 0 bases at J, with 10 bases between the two ends. CDR3 sequence reads: CAWTEDVSGNTIYF. CDR3 DNA: TGTGCCTGGACCGAGGACGTCTCTGGAAACACCATATATTTT.

The genes are TRBV29-1 and TRBJ1-5; TRBD1 matches 7 bases. Losses at the gene ends were 7 bases for V and 2 bases for J; bases not matched to a gene: 11. Germline V gene lookup returns CDR1 SQVTM and CDR2 ANQGSEA. This CDR3 has 15 amino acids. CDR3 coding DNA: TGCAGCGCCTCTGGATCCGGACAGGGCAATCAGCCCCAGCATTTT. Its translation is CSASGSGQGNQPQHF.

V usage is TRBV18 and J usage is TRBJ2-3; no firm D call. The CDR3 covers 12 residues. V dropped 4 bases and J dropped 2 bases, with 4 bases sitting between them. The germline V gene encodes CDR1 KGHSH and CDR2 LQKENI. CDR3 sequence reads: CASSLLTDTQYF. DNA for the CDR3: TGTGCCAGCTCACTACTCACAGATACGCAGTATTTT. Supplemented by reference TRBV18 and TRBJ2-3, the full variable domain reads NAGVMQNPRHLVRRRGQEARLRCSPMKGHSHVYWYRQLPEEGLKFMVYLQKENIIDESGMPKERFSAEFPKEGPSILRIQQVVRGDSAAYFCASSLLTDTQYFGPGTRLTVL.

This clone was recorded once. This sequence joins TRBV5-8 and TRBJ2-7; D possibly uses TRBD1 or TRBD2 (5 bases each). Germline CDR1 and CDR2: SGHTS and YDEGEE. This CDR3 region has 14 residues. V shed 5 bases and J shed 3 bases, with 15 bases lying between them. CDR3 region: CASRAPGRLYEQYF. Here the CDR3 DNA reads TGTGCCAGCAGGGCTCCGGGACGCCTCTACGAGCAGTACTTC.

The CDR3 DNA is TGTGCCAGCAGCCAACACCGGGGGGGGTTCGGCTACACCTTC. The encoded protein is CASSQHRGGFGYTF. The chain carries TRBV14 and TRBJ1-2; D is possibly TRBD1 (5 bases). The CDR3 spans 14 residues. The ends were cut back, 2 bases at V and 8 bases at J, with 15 bases in the middle. CDR1 SGHDN and CDR2 FVKESK come from the germline V gene.

The chain joins TRBV7-9 to TRBJ2-5; D is uncertain. This CDR3 is 16 amino acids long. Germline values: CDR1 SEHNR, CDR2 FQNEAQ (reference sequence). With 2 bases removed from V and 2 bases from J, the gap between germline ends came to 15 bases. CDR3 region: CASSLRQKAGQETQYF. The DNA for the CDR3 is TGTGCCAGCAGCTTAAGGCAGAAAGCAGGACAAGAGACCCAGTACTTC.

The V gene is TRBV15, the J gene TRBJ1-2; 7 bases align to TRBD1. V was pared by 4 bases and J by 3 bases, with 11 bases of the junction left unmatched. The CDR3 consists of 16 residues. Looked up from germline, CDR1 is LNHNV and CDR2 is YYDKDF (reference sequence). The CDR3 here is CATSTAWGRGDYGYTF. DNA of the CDR3: TGTGCCACCAGCACGGCCTGGGGCAGGGGGGACTATGGCTACACCTTC.

The V and J genes are TRBV18 and TRBJ2-5; 10 nucleotides match TRBD1. This CDR3 spans 17 amino acids. With 0 bases clipped from V and 4 bases from J, the junction kept 8 bases outside the gene matches. Germline CDR1 is KGHSH and CDR2 is LQKENI. CDR3 in DNA: TGTGCCAGCTCACCACCTCTGGGACAGGGGATGGCAGAGACCCAGTACTTC. Translation: CASSPPLGQGMAETQYF.

The V and J genes are TRBV3-1 (or the pseudogene TRBV3-2) and TRBJ2-7; a weak D match, TRBD1 (5 bases). Trimming stripped 0 bases from V and 5 bases from J, with 23 bases between. The CDR3 consists of 18 residues. CDR1 and CDR2 (germline): LGHDT, YNNKEL (reference sequence). CDR3 bases: TGTGCCAGCAGCCAAGATATCTATGGGGTAGGGGCCAGGCACGAGCAGTACTTC. This translates into CASSQDIYGVGARHEQYF.

The V call is TRBV7-8, the J call TRBJ2-1, with TRBD1 matching 12 bases. Per the germline V gene, CDR1 is SGHVS and CDR2 is FQNEAQ. V shed 2 bases, J shed 9 bases, and the junction held 17 bases outside the gene matches. There are 19 residues in the CDR3. In DNA form, the CDR3 reads TGTGCCAGCAGCTTAATCGGCCCGGGACAGGGGGCTAGATTGGGTGAGCAGTTCTTC. It encodes CASSLIGPGQGARLGEQFF.

V gene TRBV14 combines with J gene TRBJ1-1; D remains ambiguous. V was clipped by 4 bases and J by 1 base, with 4 bases between them. The CDR3 has 12 amino acids. CDR1 and CDR2 (germline): SGHDN, FVKESK. The CDR3 reads CASSRWNTEAFF. DNA for the CDR3: TGTGCCAGCAGCCGATGGAACACTGAAGCTTTCTTT.

This chain links TRBV24-1 with TRBJ2-3; 8 positions agree with TRBD2. Trimming removed 3 bases from V and 3 bases from J; junction bases left unmatched: 10. The CDR3 is 17 residues long. CDR1 and CDR2 (germline): KGHDR, SFDVKD. The CDR3 region is CATSDMAPGGVTDTQYF. The CDR3 bases are TGTGCCACCAGTGATATGGCCCCGGGGGGGGTTACAGATACGCAGTATTTT.

V usage is TRBV30 and J usage is TRBJ2-7; 14 nucleotides line up with TRBD2. The CDR3 is 20 amino acids. Germline V gives CDR1 GTSNPN, CDR2 SVGIG (reference sequence). After removal of 5 bases from V and 0 bases from J, the junction contained 18 bases not matched to a gene. The CDR3 here is CAWGPGRPGTSGGSSYEQYF. CDR3 in DNA: TGTGCCTGGGGACCTGGACGGCCCGGGACTAGCGGGGGAAGCTCCTACGAGCAGTACTTC.

The CDR3 coding sequence is TGTGCCAGCAGCTCTCAGTCCACCGGGGAGCTGTTTTTT. Translation gives CASSSQSTGELFF. The chain employs TRBV5-6 and TRBJ2-2, with unresolved D. This CDR3 has 13 amino acids. V was clipped by 3 bases and J by 4 bases, with 7 bases between them. Germline-derived CDR1 and CDR2 are SGHDT and YYEEEE.

The chain recombines TRBV5-1 with TRBJ2-6, with D perhaps matching TRBD1 (5 bases). V was trimmed by 4 bases and J by 1 base, leaving 15 bases between them. The CDR3 sequence is 17 residues long. Looked up from germline, CDR1 is SGHRS and CDR2 is YFSETQ. The CDR3 sequence is CASSPQGLGSGANVLTF. For the CDR3, the DNA is TGCGCCAGCAGCCCTCAGGGTCTCGGGTCTGGGGCCAACGTCCTGACTTTC. Full variable domain (rest looked up from reference TRBV5-1 and TRBJ2-6): KAGVTQTPRYLIKTRGQQVTLSCSPISGHRSVSWYQQTPGQGLQFLFEYFSETQRNKGNFPGRFSGRQFSNSRSEMNVSTLELGDSALYLCASSPQGLGSGANVLTFGAGSRLTVL.

This clone was seen once. This chain uses TRBV5-4 with TRBJ2-5; 9 bases match TRBD2. The V segment lost 0 bases and the J segment 2 bases; nucleotides outside the gene matches: 8. Germline V lookup: CDR1 SGHNT, CDR2 YYREEE (reference sequence). CDR3 length: 17 residues. The DNA of the CDR3 is TGTGCCAGCAGCTTGGAAGTAGCGGGGGACGCACAAGAGACCCAGTACTTC. Residues: CASSLEVAGDAQETQYF.

The CDR3 protein is CAWSGGLFGQETQYF. The CDR3 DNA follows: TGTGCCTGGAGTGGGGGACTTTTTGGTCAAGAGACCCAGTACTTC. The chain couples TRBV30 to TRBJ2-5; D is possibly TRBD2 (6 bases). In germline, CDR1 is GTSNPN, CDR2 SVGIG (reference sequence). V lost 1 base and J 2 bases, leaving 14 bases between the germline ends. This CDR3 has 15 residues.

The chain is built from TRBV7-9 and TRBJ1-2; weak D call: TRBD1 (5 bases). V was cut by 3 bases and J by 4 bases, with 9 bases left in between. The CDR3 extends over 13 amino acids. Germline CDR1 SEHNR, CDR2 FQNEAQ (reference sequence). The CDR3 DNA reads as TGTGCCAGCAGCTTGCAGGGACGCTATGGCTACACCTTC. This sequence encodes CASSLQGRYGYTF.

The chain links TRBV11-3 to TRBJ2-3; D is ambiguous. Germline V lookup: CDR1 SGHNT, CDR2 YENEEA. Trimming shortened V by 1 base and J by 2 bases, and 7 bases separated the two germline ends. This CDR3 has 14 amino acids. The CDR3 protein is CASSLARTTDTQYF. The CDR3 region has the DNA TGTGCCAGCAGCTTAGCCAGAACCACAGATACGCAGTATTTT. The complete variable domain, with remaining parts taken from reference TRBV11-3 and TRBJ2-3, reads EAGVVQSPRYKIIEKKQPVAFWCNPISGHNTLYWYLQNLGQGPELLIRYENEEAVDDSQLPKDRFSAERLKGVDSTLKIQPAELGDSAVYLCASSLARTTDTQYFGPGTRLTVL.

The chain links TRBV3-1 (or the pseudogene TRBV3-2) to TRBJ1-5, with 7 positions matching TRBD1. J gave up 5 bases and V 6 bases, and 4 bases lay outside the gene matches. From germline, CDR1 is LGHDT and CDR2 YNNKEL (reference sequence). The CDR3 loop spans 13 amino acids. CDR3 amino acids: CASSLQGDQPQHF. The CDR3 DNA reads TGTGCCAGCAGTCTGCAGGGGGATCAGCCCCAGCATTTT.

This sequence joins TRBV24-1 and TRBJ2-7; 8 bases are shared with TRBD1. CDR1 is KGHDR and CDR2 is SFDVKD in the germline V gene. The CDR3 contains 15 residues. The trim removed 4 bases at V and 3 bases at J, leaving 7 bases unmatched. In DNA form, the CDR3 reads TGTGCCACCAGTGACCCCGGGACAGGACTCTACGAGCAGTACTTC. Translation: CATSDPGTGLYEQYF.

This clone was recorded only once. V is TRBV6-5 and J is TRBJ1-1; D is unclear. This CDR3 comprises 13 residues. Per the germline V gene, CDR1 is MNHEY and CDR2 is SVGAGI. Trimming removed 2 bases at V and 6 bases at J, with 10 bases between. The CDR3 reads CASSYREGAEAFF. The DNA for the CDR3 is TGTGCCAGCAGTTACCGAGAGGGCGCTGAAGCTTTCTTT.

The chain has TRBV18 and TRBJ1-1, with a weak D call TRBD1 (6 bases). Deletions cut 4 bases from V and 7 bases from J, with 19 bases between. The CDR3 length is 15 residues. CDR1 is KGHSH and CDR2 is LQKENI in the germline V gene. DNA for the CDR3: TGTGCCAGCTCACGGAGCCGAGGGGGTTATGGTGAAGCTTTCTTT. Residues: CASSRSRGGYGEAFF.

This rearrangement joins TRBV7-9 to TRBJ1-4; 9 bases map to TRBD1. The CDR3 has 14 residues. CDR1 and CDR2 from the germline V gene are SEHNR and FQNEAQ (reference sequence). The V gene end was trimmed by 4 bases and the J gene end by 8 bases; junction bases not matched to a gene: 5. CDR3 nucleotide sequence: TGTGCCAGCAGCTCGGGACAGGGTGGCGAAAAACTGTTTTTT. It codes for CASSSGQGGEKLFF. Drawing the rest from reference TRBV7-9 and TRBJ1-4, the complete variable domain is DTGVSQNPRHKITKRGQNVTFRCDPISEHNRLYWYRQTLGQGPEFLTYFQNEAQLEKSRLLSDRFSAERPKGSFSTLEIQRTEQGDSAMYLCASSSGQGGEKLFFGSGTQLSVL.